This passage covers 20 T cell receptor beta chains from one sample sequenced in a study of siplizumab effects on memory and regulatory T cells. Clones were sequenced by immunoSEQ multiplex PCR, and TCRdb holds only the in-frame ones, with some missing. The data hold 55,000 to 70,000 clones, with roughly 93% observed a single time. Sequencing was carried out using CD8+ T cells sorted from blood. All receptors derive from a human donor in good health.

The rearrangement links TRBV11-2 to TRBJ2-3; 11 positions match TRBD2. The CDR3 is made up of 16 amino acids. With V trimmed by 4 bases and J by 2 bases, 5 bases remained unmatched. Germline CDR1 is SGHAT and CDR2 is FQNNGV. The CDR3 loop is CASSSLTSGVTDTQYF. The CDR3 nucleotides read TGTGCCAGCAGCTCCTTGACTAGCGGGGTCACAGATACGCAGTATTTT.

The chain has TRBV10-2 and TRBJ2-7; D is uncertain. Germline V gene data show CDR1 as WSHSY and CDR2 as SAAADI. CDR3 length: 13 amino acids. The V and J ends lost 3 bases and 4 bases respectively, with 10 bases between them. As DNA, the CDR3 is TGCGCCAGCAGTGATACTAACGGGTACGAGCAGTACTTC. This sequence encodes CASSDTNGYEQYF.

J is TRBJ2-2 and V is TRBV18; D remains unclear. The length of the CDR3 is 12 residues. V was shortened by 4 bases and J by 3 bases, with 3 bases between the two germline ends. CDR1 and CDR2 from the germline V gene are KGHSH and LQKENI. This chain's CDR3 is CASSRDTGELFF. The CDR3 region has the DNA TGTGCCAGCTCACGGGACACCGGGGAGCTGTTTTTT.

The CDR3 DNA sequence: TGTGCCAGCAGTGGTCTTTCCTACGAGCAGTACTTC. Its translation is CASSGLSYEQYF. V is TRBV2 and J is TRBJ2-7; D unresolved. This CDR3 is 12 amino acids long. CDR1 SNHLY and CDR2 FYNNEI come from the germline V gene. Trimming pared 4 bases from V and 1 base from J, leaving 5 bases between.

This chain links TRBV27 with TRBJ2-7; D may be TRBD1 (5 bases). Trimming removed 6 bases at V and 2 bases at J, with 11 bases between. There are 13 residues in the CDR3. Per germline, CDR1 MNHEY and CDR2 SMNVEV (reference sequence). The CDR3 sequence is CASSRQSTYEQYF. The CDR3 DNA is TGTGCCAGCAGCCGACAGAGTACCTACGAGCAGTACTTC.

The V gene is TRBV5-4, the J gene TRBJ1-2, with 8 bases identical to TRBD1. With V trimmed by 6 bases and J by 4 bases, 11 bases remained unmatched. CDR1 and CDR2 from the germline V gene are SGHNT and YYREEE (reference sequence). This CDR3 spans 15 amino acids. CDR3 region: CASIPQGALTYGYTF. The CDR3, as DNA: TGTGCCAGCATCCCCCAGGGGGCACTAACCTATGGCTACACCTTC.

The V and J genes are TRBV4-1 and TRBJ2-7; TRBD1 agrees at 7 bases. The trim removed 2 bases at V and 3 bases at J, leaving 1 base unmatched. CDR1 MGHRA and CDR2 YSYEKL come from the germline V gene. The CDR3 consists of 13 residues. The CDR3 DNA follows: TGCGCCAGCAGCCAAAACAGGGGCTACGAGCAGTACTTC. It translates to CASSQNRGYEQYF.

The CDR3 sequence is CASSILAVGSAYNEQFF. Written as DNA, the CDR3 is TGTGCCAGTAGTATATTAGCGGTTGGGAGTGCCTACAATGAGCAGTTCTTC. The chain employs TRBV19 and TRBJ2-1, with a weak D call TRBD2 (6 bases). CDR3 length: 17 amino acids. V lost 2 bases and J lost 2, with 16 bases in between. Germline CDR1 is LNHDA and CDR2 is SQIVND (reference sequence).

This sequence joins TRBV2 and TRBJ1-2; tentative D call: TRBD1 (5 bases). The CDR3 totals 13 residues. V was clipped by 8 bases and J by 3 bases, with 13 bases between them. CDR1 is SNHLY and CDR2 is FYNNEI in the germline V gene. In nucleotides, the CDR3 is TGTGCCAGCTTCGGGGAAGGGGACTATGGCTACACCTTC. It specifies CASFGEGDYGYTF.

This chain connects TRBV5-1 to TRBJ1-4; D is unclear. Looked up from germline, CDR1 is SGHRS and CDR2 is YFSETQ. The ends were cut back, 2 bases at V and 8 bases at J, with 16 bases in the middle. The CDR3 spans 15 residues. Here the CDR3 reads CASSFGDGSVEKLFF. As DNA, the CDR3 is TGCGCCAGCAGCTTTGGAGACGGCTCGGTCGAAAAACTGTTTTTT.

The rearrangement joins TRBV30 to TRBJ2-7; 7 nucleotides line up with TRBD2. This CDR3 contains 14 residues. The trim removed 3 bases at V and 2 bases at J, leaving 7 bases unmatched. The V gene's germline CDR1 is GTSNPN and CDR2 SVGIG (reference sequence). The CDR3 loop reads CAWSTGLPTYEQYF. CDR3 DNA: TGTGCCTGGAGCACGGGACTACCCACCTACGAGCAGTACTTC.

This sequence joins TRBV27 and TRBJ1-2; D remains unclear. This CDR3 has 15 residues. V was shortened by 3 bases and J by 0 bases, with 11 bases between the two germline ends. Germline V CDR1 and CDR2: MNHEY, SMNVEV (reference sequence). The CDR3 nucleotides are TGTGCCAGCAGTTTCGGGCCAGGACCTAACTATGGCTACACCTTC. Amino acid sequence: CASSFGPGPNYGYTF.

This sequence joins TRBV5-6 and TRBJ2-7; TRBD1 aligns across 8 bases. This CDR3 is 15 amino acids long. The junction had 8 bases not matched to a gene; V was cut back by 4 bases and J by 2 bases. From germline, CDR1 is SGHDT and CDR2 YYEEEE. DNA for the CDR3: TGTGCCAGCAGCCCGGCGACAGGGGCAACCTACGAGCAGTACTTC. This translates into CASSPATGATYEQYF.

This clone has a handful of counts. This chain connects TRBV6-4 to TRBJ2-1, with 9 bases lining up with TRBD2. The CDR3 has 15 residues. Germline V CDR1 and CDR2: MRHNA, SNTAGT. V gave up 2 bases and J gave up 6 bases; unmatched junction bases: 5. CDR3 amino acids: CASSDGREGSNEQFF. CDR3 coding DNA: TGTGCCAGCAGTGACGGGCGGGAGGGCAGCAATGAGCAGTTCTTC.

CDR3: CASSFSAGGPGDTQYF. DNA of the CDR3: TGTGCCAGCAGCTTTTCAGCGGGAGGGCCCGGAGATACGCAGTATTTT. The J gene is TRBJ2-3, the V gene TRBV5-6, with 10 nucleotides matching TRBD2. The CDR3 has 16 residues. V lost 2 bases, J lost 5 bases, and 8 bases stayed unmatched. Per germline, CDR1 SGHDT and CDR2 YYEEEE.

The rearrangement uses TRBV6-1 and TRBJ1-2; D not resolved. Trimming left V 10 bases short and J 2 bases short, with 20 bases between. This CDR3 region has 15 residues. Germline V gives CDR1 MNHNS, CDR2 SASEGT. The CDR3 loop is CAISEPPSPNYGYTF. DNA of the CDR3: TGTGCCATTAGTGAGCCACCCTCCCCCAACTATGGCTACACCTTC.

On this clone itself: An end of the junction differs from the germline gene, which may be a read error. The rearrangement uses TRBV13 and TRBJ1-5; D perhaps matches TRBD1 (5 bases). The CDR3 covers 14 residues. Looked up from germline, CDR1 is PRHDT and CDR2 is FYEKMQ (reference sequence). The CDR3 coding sequence is TGTGCCAGCAGCTTAGGCCAGGGCAACCAGCCCCAGCATTTT. It yields the protein CASSLGQGNQPQHF.

This clone was detected a few times. This chain joins TRBV7-8 and TRBJ2-5, with no clear D. Deletions cut 1 base from V and 4 bases from J, with 7 bases between. From germline, CDR1 is SGHVS and CDR2 FQNEAQ. This CDR3 has 13 residues. The CDR3 sequence is CASSLGVGETQYF. The CDR3 DNA is TGTGCCAGCAGCTTAGGAGTAGGAGAGACCCAGTACTTC.

The rearrangement uses TRBV5-1 and TRBJ2-7; D may correspond to TRBD1 or TRBD2 (5 bases each). The germline V and J ends were trimmed by 3 bases and 4 bases, with 17 bases remaining between them. The CDR3 is made up of 15 amino acids. The germline CDR1 and CDR2 sequences are SGHRS and YFSETQ. The CDR3 DNA reads as TGCGCCAGCAGCTGGGGGTCCGGGACCTCTTACGAGCAGTACTTC. This sequence encodes CASSWGSGTSYEQYF.

The chain uses TRBV28 and TRBJ2-6, with D tentatively TRBD2 (6 bases). In germline, CDR1 is MDHEN, CDR2 SYDVKM. V lost 4 bases, J lost 0 bases, and 10 bases lay in between. CDR3 length: 16 residues. The CDR3 sequence is CASSSGDLSGANVLTF. In DNA form, the CDR3 reads TGTGCCAGCAGTTCGGGAGACCTCTCTGGGGCCAACGTCCTGACTTTC.